Described below is a single TCR beta chain sequence and its context. Authors' analysis steps: How many nucleated cells were present was estimated from reference gene primer amplification. Here immunoSEQ multiplex PCR was the method, and the copy in TCRdb shows in-frame clones only, minus some. That table gives V, J and clone size, and the DNA gave D and trimming. The data show about 150,000 clones, with around nine tenths seen just once and more than 2% held by the top ten. V was shortened by 0 bases and J by 5 bases, with 14 bases between the two germline ends. The CDR3 is made up of 16 amino acids. CDR1 SGHAT and CDR2 FQNNGV come from the germline V gene. This entry comes from a study of blood T cell repertoires in COVID-19. Study overall: Samples came from the United States, Italy and Spain, spanning acute and convalescent COVID-19. PBMCs, B-cell-depleted T cells, or T cells provided the cDNA or gDNA that made up the material.

This receptor was obtained from an older woman with acute or convalescent COVID-19. The genes are TRBV11-2 and TRBJ2-1, with a possible D match to TRBD1 (6 bases). Sequencing was performed on peripheral blood. CDR3 loop: CASSLDRGRGHNEQFF. In nucleotides, the CDR3 is TGTGCCAGCAGCTTAGATCGAGGCAGGGGCCACAATGAGCAGTTCTTC.